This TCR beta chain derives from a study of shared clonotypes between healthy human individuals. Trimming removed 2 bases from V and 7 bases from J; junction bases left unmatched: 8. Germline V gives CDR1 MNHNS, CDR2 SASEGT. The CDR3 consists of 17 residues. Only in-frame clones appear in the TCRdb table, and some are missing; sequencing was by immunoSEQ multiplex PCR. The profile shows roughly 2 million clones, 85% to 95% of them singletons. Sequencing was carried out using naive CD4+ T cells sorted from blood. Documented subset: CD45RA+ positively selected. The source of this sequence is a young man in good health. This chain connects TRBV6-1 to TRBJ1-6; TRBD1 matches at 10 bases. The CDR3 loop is CASSELGQGGLNSPLHF. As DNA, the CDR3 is TGTGCCAGCAGTGAACTAGGACAGGGGGGATTAAATTCACCCCTCCACTTT.